One sample yielded the 24 T cell receptor beta chains listed below, sequenced in a study of T-cell memory formation after mild COVID-19 (dated by TCRdb to the early 2020s). Library preparation employed 5' RACE. The data were produced on an Illumina NovaSeq 6000. TCRdb cleaned the public reads at Q25 with fastp, built clones with MiXCR and kept in-frame beta chains. Entries that share a CDR3 protein sequence are merged under the most common genes and DNA. This sample has 550,000 to 650,000 distinct CDR3 sequences in its table, and 17% of those were observed once. Together, the top ten hold about 8.6% of the sample. Specimen: PBMCs or a T cell subset sorted from them (not recorded which). Receptors were obtained from an adult woman who had mild COVID-19 (a few samples of this study predate the infection). The sample titles of this study are shuffled in the database, so cell type and time point are left out; the donor was told from shared clones.

This clonotype has just a few counts. The V call is TRBV20-1, the J call TRBJ2-5, with 10 positions matching TRBD2. Per the germline V gene, CDR1 is DFQATT and CDR2 is SNEGSKA (reference sequence). V lost 0 bases, J lost 5 bases, and 24 bases stayed unmatched. The CDR3 loop spans 21 amino acids. The CDR3 region is CSARDPGNSKKPGLAWETQYF. The CDR3 DNA follows: TGCAGTGCTAGAGATCCAGGGAACTCTAAAAAACCGGGACTAGCGTGGGAGACCCAGTACTTC.

This clonotype has more than one count but fewer than ten. The chain is built from TRBV29-1 and TRBJ2-3; 7 bases match TRBD1. The CDR3 is 15 amino acids. CDR1 and CDR2 from the germline V gene are SQVTM and ANQGSEA. V shed 2 bases and J 2 bases; nucleotides not matched to a gene: 7. CDR3 amino acids: CSVEPTGQLTDTQYF. In DNA form, the CDR3 reads TGCAGCGTTGAACCTACGGGACAGCTCACAGATACGCAGTATTTT.

The table lists this clonotype with a few counts. As DNA, the CDR3 is TGTGCCAGCAGCCAAGTAGATCCCGGTCAAACCTACGAGCAGTACTTC. Protein: CASSQVDPGQTYEQYF. The chain employs TRBV4-2 and TRBJ2-7; no clear D gene. The CDR3 covers 16 residues. Germline assignment: CDR1 LGHNA and CDR2 YNFKEQ. The V and J ends lost 1 base and 2 bases respectively, with 15 bases between them.

In this sample, this clonotype turned up many times. V gene TRBV10-3 combines with J gene TRBJ2-7; weak D call: TRBD1 (6 bases). Germline assignment: CDR1 ENHRY and CDR2 SYGVKD. Trimming cost V 11 bases and J 5 bases, with 25 bases left between them. The CDR3 has 15 amino acids. The CDR3 DNA is TGTGCCGTGAAGGATCCCCGGGACACGCGAGACGAGCAGTACTTC. Encoded protein: CAVKDPRDTRDEQYF.

This clonotype came up many times. The chain combines TRBV6-5 with TRBJ1-2; 8 nucleotides align to TRBD1. V shed 6 bases, J shed 8 bases, and the junction held 8 bases outside the gene matches. CDR3 length equals 13 residues. Germline V gene sequence: CDR1 MNHEY, CDR2 SVGAGI. The CDR3 DNA is TGTGCCAGCAGCCCCGGGACAGGACGAGGCTACACCTTC. Translating gives CASSPGTGRGYTF.

This clonotype was counted only a few times. The chain carries TRBV6-5 and TRBJ2-1; 7 bases map to TRBD2. The CDR3 consists of 16 residues. Germline CDR1 reads MNHEY; CDR2 reads SVGAGI. V shed 2 bases, J shed 7 bases, and the junction held 11 bases outside the gene matches. The CDR3 here is CASSYNPTGGRNEQFF. CDR3 nucleotide sequence: TGTGCCAGCAGTTACAATCCTACGGGCGGGAGAAATGAGCAGTTCTTC.

The chain is built from TRBV7-6 and TRBJ2-3, with TRBD1 matching over 8 bases. The CDR3 extends over 17 amino acids. Germline values: CDR1 SGHVS, CDR2 FNYEAQ. V lost 2 bases and J lost 2; bases outside the gene matches: 9. DNA of the CDR3: TGTGCCAGCAGCTTACTCCAGGGGGCCCTGGTCACAGATACGCAGTATTTT. It codes for CASSLLQGALVTDTQYF.

The chain employs TRBV5-6 and TRBJ2-1; possibly TRBD2 for D (6 bases). The CDR3 loop spans 12 amino acids. The V end was cut by 3 bases, the J end by 10 bases, with 11 bases between. CDR1 and CDR2 from the germline V gene are SGHDT and YYEEEE. CDR3 in amino acids: CASSSGGTEQFF. Here the CDR3 DNA reads TGTGCCAGCAGCTCAGGAGGGACCGAGCAGTTCTTC.

This clonotype was counted at least ten times. The chain combines TRBV3-1 with TRBJ2-1; 8 bases align to TRBD1. Germline loops: CDR1 LGHDT, CDR2 YNNKEL (reference sequence). This CDR3 is 15 amino acids long. Trimming removed 4 bases from V and 7 bases from J; junction bases left unmatched: 9. For the CDR3, the DNA is TGTGCCAGCAGCCCCCAATCAGGGGGCTGGAATGAGCAGTTCTTC. This sequence encodes CASSPQSGGWNEQFF.

This clonotype showed up just a few times. This rearrangement joins TRBV5-1 to TRBJ2-1; 11 positions agree with TRBD2. Germline CDR1 SGHRS, CDR2 YFSETQ. There are 18 residues in the CDR3. V trimming: 2 bases; J trimming: 0 bases; junction bases outside the gene matches: 7. The CDR3 loop is CASSFRLAGTRSYNEQFF. CDR3 DNA sequence: TGCGCCAGCAGCTTTCGACTAGCGGGAACTCGCTCCTACAATGAGCAGTTCTTC. Variable domain in full (rest from reference TRBV5-1 and TRBJ2-1): KAGVTQTPRYLIKTRGQQVTLSCSPISGHRSVSWYQQTPGQGLQFLFEYFSETQRNKGNFPGRFSGRQFSNSRSEMNVSTLELGDSALYLCASSFRLAGTRSYNEQFFGPGTRLTVL.

The V and J genes are TRBV25-1 and TRBJ2-7; weak D call: TRBD1 (5 bases). Germline CDR1 MGHDK, CDR2 SYGVNS. Between the trimmed V and J ends, which lost 4 bases and 4 bases, there was a span of 11 bases. The CDR3 consists of 13 residues. This CDR3 reads CASSALGDYEQYF. Here the CDR3 DNA reads TGTGCCAGCAGTGCTTTAGGGGATTACGAGCAGTACTTC.

The chain's CDR3 is CASSLVDTAYEQYF. CDR3 DNA sequence: TGTGCCAGCAGCTTAGTGGACACCGCCTACGAGCAGTACTTC. The chain combines TRBV7-2 with TRBJ2-7; tentative D call: TRBD1 (5 bases). Trimming pared 1 base from V and 2 bases from J, leaving 9 bases between. The CDR3 sequence is 14 residues long. The V gene's germline CDR1 is SGHTA and CDR2 FQGNSA.

The gene calls are TRBV20-1 and TRBJ2-2; D not certain. Germline CDR1 reads DFQATT; CDR2 reads SNEGSKA (reference sequence). The CDR3 is made up of 14 amino acids. Trimming removed 6 bases at V and 3 bases at J, with 14 bases between. In DNA form, the CDR3 reads TGCAGTGCCCTGAAGGCTGGATACACCGGGGAGCTGTTTTTT. It translates to CSALKAGYTGELFF.

The V and J genes are TRBV11-3 and TRBJ2-3; 13 bases line up with TRBD2. V shed 2 bases and J 0 bases; nucleotides not matched to a gene: 5. The CDR3 covers 18 residues. CDR1 and CDR2 (germline): SGHNT, YENEEA. CDR3 in DNA: TGTGCCAGCAGCTTACGCCAGACTAGCGGGGGGAGCACAGATACGCAGTATTTT. Translating it yields CASSLRQTSGGSTDTQYF.

This clonotype was observed a few times. The rearrangement links TRBV20-1 to TRBJ2-5; possibly TRBD1 for D (5 bases). CDR3 length: 11 residues. The germline gives CDR1 DFQATT, CDR2 SNEGSKA (reference sequence). V shed 8 bases and J shed 6 bases, with 13 bases lying between them. The CDR3 region is CSPLGRKTQYF. In DNA form, the CDR3 reads TGCAGTCCTTTGGGGCGAAAGACCCAGTACTTC.

This clonotype showed up just a few times. This chain joins TRBV7-8 and TRBJ2-5; D is unresolved. CDR3 length equals 15 residues. Germline CDR1 is SGHVS and CDR2 is FQNEAQ. V shed 7 bases and J shed 4 bases, with 19 bases lying between them. CDR3: CASTLLDNIPETQYF. The CDR3 DNA reads TGTGCCAGCACCCTCCTAGATAATATCCCAGAGACCCAGTACTTC.

This chain connects TRBV18 to TRBJ1-6, with D perhaps matching TRBD1 (6 bases). Trimming shortened V by 3 bases and J by 8 bases, and 17 bases separated the two germline ends. This CDR3 comprises 16 residues. CDR1 is KGHSH and CDR2 is LQKENI in the germline V gene. DNA of the CDR3: TGTGCCAGCTCACCCCTGGACACGAGGGGGGATTCACCCCTCCACTTT. It yields the protein CASSPLDTRGDSPLHF.

In its sample, this clonotype was seen many times. The chain is built from TRBV29-1 and TRBJ2-3; D is possibly TRBD2 (5 bases). The CDR3 extends over 13 amino acids. V was trimmed by 2 bases and J by 8 bases, leaving 14 bases between them. Germline V gene sequence: CDR1 SQVTM, CDR2 ANQGSEA. The CDR3 region is CSVERAGRGTQYF. CDR3 nucleotide sequence: TGCAGCGTTGAACGGGCCGGCCGGGGTACGCAGTATTTT.

V is TRBV7-2 and J is TRBJ2-1; no clear D. Germline V lookup: CDR1 SGHTA, CDR2 FQGNSA. The V and J ends lost 1 base and 5 bases respectively, with 9 bases between them. CDR3 length: 14 residues. The CDR3 spells CASSLVFAHNEQFF. CDR3 coding DNA: TGTGCCAGCAGCTTAGTGTTTGCGCACAATGAGCAGTTCTTC.

V usage is TRBV25-1 and J usage is TRBJ1-6; 9 bases are shared with TRBD1. Germline CDR1 is MGHDK and CDR2 is SYGVNS. The V segment lost 4 bases and the J segment 7 bases; nucleotides outside the gene matches: 5. The CDR3 extends over 15 amino acids. The CDR3 DNA is TGTGCCAGCAGTGCCCTGGGACAGGGAAATTCACCCCTCCACTTT. This gives the protein CASSALGQGNSPLHF.

This clonotype showed up just a few times. The chain uses TRBV10-3 and TRBJ2-2, with a tentative D call TRBD2 (5 bases). The V gene's germline CDR1 is ENHRY and CDR2 SYGVKD. Trimming took off 8 bases at V and 5 bases at J, with 15 bases between the two ends. The CDR3 contains 14 residues. The CDR3 DNA follows: TGTGCCATCGCGGGTAATAGGGTTACCGGGGAGCTGTTTTTT. This codes for CAIAGNRVTGELFF.

The gene calls are TRBV18 and TRBJ2-3; TRBD2 matches at 9 bases. This CDR3 spans 16 amino acids. V dropped 0 bases and J dropped 2; count of bases not matched to a gene: 3. From germline, CDR1 is KGHSH and CDR2 LQKENI. The CDR3 DNA reads as TGTGCCAGCTCACCACCTAGCGGGGGCTACACAGATACGCAGTATTTT. Translating it yields CASSPPSGGYTDTQYF.

This clonotype occurred many times. The V call is TRBV12-3 or TRBV12-4, the J call TRBJ2-7; 7 nucleotides line up with TRBD2. The CDR3 is 14 residues long. The trim removed 5 bases at V and 5 bases at J, leaving 9 bases unmatched. In DNA, the CDR3 is TGTGCCAGCAGTCCGACGAGCGGGGATGACGAGCAGTACTTC. This codes for CASSPTSGDDEQYF.

V is TRBV5-1 and J is TRBJ1-1; D possibly corresponds to TRBD1 (6 bases). This CDR3 contains 15 residues. CDR1 is SGHRS and CDR2 is YFSETQ in the germline V gene. Trimming took 4 bases from V and 1 from J, leaving 14 bases between them. The CDR3 sequence is CASSPQATGNTEAFF. The CDR3 nucleotides read TGCGCCAGCAGCCCCCAAGCGACAGGGAACACTGAAGCTTTCTTT.